The 25 T cell receptor beta chains below come from one sample, sequenced in a study of shared clonotypes between healthy human individuals. Only in-frame clones appear in the TCRdb table, and some are missing; sequencing was by immunoSEQ multiplex PCR. The sample lists roughly 2,300,000 clones, about 90% occurring once. Sequencing was performed on naive CD4+ T cells from PBMCs. Subset noted: CD45RA+ positively selected. The receptors stem from a man aged 18 to 29 in good health. Some clones in this sample may be carry-over from other donors' samples.

The count of this clone is one. The genes are TRBV5-1 and TRBJ2-1; 10 bases fit TRBD2. The ends lost 6 bases at V and 0 bases at J; junction bases unmatched: 6. This CDR3 is built from 16 residues. The germline V gene has CDR1 SGHRS and CDR2 YFSETQ. For the CDR3, the DNA is TGCGCCAGCAAACCGGCTAGCGGGAGCTCCTACAATGAGCAGTTCTTC. It is translated as CASKPASGSSYNEQFF.

V and J are TRBV28 and TRBJ2-7, with a possible D match to TRBD2 (6 bases). Germline V gives CDR1 MDHEN, CDR2 SYDVKM. V was cut by 6 bases and J by 0 bases, with 15 bases left in between. The CDR3 is 15 amino acids. CDR3 in amino acids: CASRVLGGNSYEQYF. As DNA, the CDR3 is TGTGCCAGCAGGGTCCTCGGCGGGAACTCCTACGAGCAGTACTTC.

The chain uses TRBV6-6 and TRBJ2-2; no clear D. This CDR3 contains 13 residues. V lost 5 bases and J 4 bases, leaving 8 bases between the germline ends. Germline values: CDR1 MNHNY, CDR2 SVGAGI (reference sequence). In DNA, the CDR3 is TGTGCCAGCAGTCCCGCGATCACCGGGGAGCTGTTTTTT. Translation gives CASSPAITGELFF.

About this clone itself: Other DNA sequences within the sample encode an identical CDR3. This rearrangement joins TRBV5-1 to TRBJ2-3; TRBD2 aligns across 10 bases. From germline, CDR1 is SGHRS and CDR2 YFSETQ. Trimming removed 0 bases from V and 5 bases from J; junction bases left unmatched: 3. This CDR3 is built from 15 residues. The CDR3 here is CASSLGTSGGDTQYF. CDR3 coding DNA: TGCGCCAGCAGCTTGGGGACTAGCGGAGGAGATACGCAGTATTTT. Variable domain in full (rest from reference TRBV5-1 and TRBJ2-3): KAGVTQTPRYLIKTRGQQVTLSCSPISGHRSVSWYQQTPGQGLQFLFEYFSETQRNKGNFPGRFSGRQFSNSRSEMNVSTLELGDSALYLCASSLGTSGGDTQYFGPGTRLTVL.

The chain joins TRBV11-2 to TRBJ1-2, with TRBD1 matching over 7 bases. Per germline, CDR1 SGHAT and CDR2 FQNNGV. The CDR3 sequence is 13 residues long. V was pared by 8 bases and J by 6 bases, with 9 bases of the junction left unmatched. CDR3 sequence: CASSDRVGDGYTF. The CDR3 bases are TGTGCCAGCTCCGACAGGGTGGGTGATGGCTACACCTTC.

The V call is TRBV7-3, the J call TRBJ2-1, with TRBD2 matching over 11 bases. The germline V gene encodes CDR1 SGHTA and CDR2 FQGTGA. The CDR3 runs 16 residues. V shed 0 bases, J shed 9 bases, and the junction held 7 bases outside the gene matches. CDR3 region: CASSLTLIAGGPEQFF. CDR3 bases: TGTGCCAGCAGCTTAACGTTAATAGCGGGAGGGCCTGAGCAGTTCTTC.

The CDR3 loop reads CASALGNSNYEQYF. The CDR3 DNA reads TGTGCCAGCGCCTTAGGGAACAGTAACTACGAGCAGTACTTC. The chain links TRBV2 to TRBJ2-7; the D is unclear. The CDR3 is 14 residues long. Deletions cut 8 bases from V and 3 bases from J, with 17 bases between. Germline CDR1 reads SNHLY; CDR2 reads FYNNEI.

The chain joins TRBV18 to TRBJ2-6; D is unresolved. Looked up from germline, CDR1 is KGHSH and CDR2 is LQKENI. V dropped 2 bases and J dropped 1 base, with 9 bases sitting between them. The CDR3 covers 16 residues. In DNA, the CDR3 is TGTGCCAGCTCACCAGGTCTCCTATCTGGGGCCAACGTCCTGACTTTC. Translation gives CASSPGLLSGANVLTF.

The chain uses TRBV6-1 and TRBJ2-5; D perhaps matches TRBD1 (7 bases). Trimming removed 7 bases at V and 2 bases at J, with 11 bases between. The CDR3 loop spans 13 amino acids. CDR1 and CDR2 (germline): MNHNS, SASEGT. The CDR3, as DNA: TGTGCCAGCATCAGGGGGGCTCAAGAGACCCAGTACTTC. It specifies CASIRGAQETQYF.

CDR3 DNA: TGTGCCAGCAGTTTGTTGGGGGGGACCTATGGCTACACCTTC. Protein: CASSLLGGTYGYTF. The rearrangement joins TRBV7-8 to TRBJ1-2; TRBD1 is a possible D gene (5 bases). The CDR3 loop spans 14 amino acids. The germline V and J ends were trimmed by 6 bases and 4 bases, with 15 bases remaining between them. The germline gives CDR1 SGHVS, CDR2 FQNEAQ.

In regard to this clone: Distinct nucleotide sequences in the sample also encode this CDR3. The chain employs TRBV5-1 and TRBJ1-3, with D maybe TRBD1 (5 bases). The germline V gene has CDR1 SGHRS and CDR2 YFSETQ. V was pared by 0 bases and J by 0 bases, with 7 bases between. The CDR3 is made up of 15 amino acids. The CDR3, as DNA: TGCGCCAGCAGCTTGGAGGGGCTCTCTGGAAACACCATATATTTT. It codes for CASSLEGLSGNTIYF.

V is TRBV6-5 and J is TRBJ2-7; possibly TRBD1 for D (8 bases). In germline, CDR1 is MNHEY, CDR2 SVGAGI. The CDR3 loop spans 15 amino acids. Trimming shortened V by 0 bases and J by 7 bases, and 16 bases separated the two germline ends. The CDR3 DNA follows: TGTGCCAGCAGTTACTCGGCCGGGAGGACAGGGGAGCAGTACTTC. Translation gives CASSYSAGRTGEQYF.

The chain uses TRBV5-4 and TRBJ2-7; the match to TRBD2 covers 13 bases. Germline CDR1 and CDR2: SGHNT and YYREEE (reference sequence). The length of the CDR3 is 17 residues. Germline trimming cut 2 bases from V and 3 bases from J; bases unmatched to any gene: 8. CDR3 DNA: TGTGCCAGCAGCTTTTCCCGGACTAGCGGGAGTAGCTACGAGCAGTACTTC. Its translation is CASSFSRTSGSSYEQYF.

The chain is built from TRBV5-1 and TRBJ1-2, with D possibly TRBD1 on 5 matching bases. The V end lost 4 bases, the J end lost 3 bases, and 19 bases lay between the germline ends. The CDR3 is 16 amino acids. The germline V gene has CDR1 SGHRS and CDR2 YFSETQ. The CDR3 DNA sequence: TGCGCCAGCAGCCCAGCCCCAGGGCCTACTTACTATGGCTACACCTTC. Translation: CASSPAPGPTYYGYTF. The whole variable domain, filled in from reference TRBV5-1 and TRBJ1-2, reads KAGVTQTPRYLIKTRGQQVTLSCSPISGHRSVSWYQQTPGQGLQFLFEYFSETQRNKGNFPGRFSGRQFSNSRSEMNVSTLELGDSALYLCASSPAPGPTYYGYTFGSGTRLTVV.

Here the CDR3 DNA reads TGTGCTAGTGGTTTGTCCCGGACAGGCCAAGAGACCCAGTACTTC. Translated: CASGLSRTGQETQYF. The chain uses TRBV12-5 and TRBJ2-5; 7 bases fit TRBD1. This CDR3 contains 15 residues. The V gene's germline CDR1 is LGHNT and CDR2 FRNRAP. With 2 bases clipped from V and 1 base from J, the junction kept 4 bases outside the gene matches. Combining the CDR3 with reference TRBV12-5 and TRBJ2-5 gives the whole variable domain DARVTQTPRHKVTEMGQEVTMRCQPILGHNTVFWYRQTMMQGLELLAYFRNRAPLDDSGMPKDRFSAEMPDATLATLKIQPSEPRDSAVYFCASGLSRTGQETQYFGPGTRLLVL.

The gene calls are TRBV29-1 and TRBJ2-3; 8 bases agree with TRBD1. CDR3 length: 14 residues. The ends lost 3 bases at V and 6 bases at J; junction bases unmatched: 8. In germline, CDR1 is SQVTM, CDR2 ANQGSEA. CDR3: CSVDGQGARDTQYF. CDR3 sequence (DNA): TGCAGCGTTGATGGGCAGGGGGCACGGGATACGCAGTATTTT.

The rearrangement links TRBV5-1 to TRBJ2-5; D unresolved. The V and J ends lost 7 bases and 1 base respectively, with 17 bases between them. Germline assignment: CDR1 SGHRS and CDR2 YFSETQ. The CDR3 extends over 15 amino acids. DNA for the CDR3: TGCGCCAGCTCCTTGTCCCCGGCCGGCCAAGAGACCCAGTACTTC. This sequence encodes CASSLSPAGQETQYF.

In its sample, this clone was seen a few times. The V call is TRBV28, the J call TRBJ1-4; 7 nucleotides align to TRBD1. V shed 3 bases, J shed 8 bases, and the junction held 6 bases outside the gene matches. CDR3 size: 14 residues. Germline CDR1 is MDHEN and CDR2 is SYDVKM. The CDR3 is CASSFHRGSEKLFF. CDR3 sequence (DNA): TGTGCCAGCAGTTTCCACAGGGGCTCCGAAAAACTGTTTTTT. Full variable domain (rest looked up from reference TRBV28 and TRBJ1-4): DVKVTQSSRYLVKRTGEKVFLECVQDMDHENMFWYRQDPGLGLRLIYFSYDVKMKEKGDIPEGYSVSREKKERFSLILESASTNQTSMYLCASSFHRGSEKLFFGSGTQLSVL.

This clone has just one count. V usage is TRBV2 and J usage is TRBJ2-7, with D possibly matching TRBD1 (7 bases). Deletions cut 3 bases from V and 3 bases from J, with 15 bases between. The V gene's germline CDR1 is SNHLY and CDR2 FYNNEI. The CDR3 runs to 15 residues. Here the CDR3 reads CASSDISGGLYEQYF. CDR3 DNA sequence: TGTGCCAGCAGTGATATCTCAGGGGGACTCTACGAGCAGTACTTC.

This clone was found once. V is TRBV30 and J is TRBJ1-2; D is possibly TRBD1 (6 bases). Trimming removed 4 bases from V and 6 bases from J, with 21 bases in between. This CDR3 is 15 amino acids long. Germline assignment: CDR1 GTSNPN and CDR2 SVGIG (reference sequence). CDR3 residues: CAWMKRGALGNGYTF. The CDR3 DNA reads as TGTGCCTGGATGAAGAGGGGGGCGCTTGGGAATGGCTACACCTTC.

The chain couples TRBV4-1 to TRBJ2-1; 11 bases are a match to TRBD2. Germline CDR1 MGHRA, CDR2 YSYEKL. The CDR3 extends over 17 amino acids. V gave up 5 bases and J gave up 3 bases; unmatched junction bases: 9. The CDR3 protein is CASSASPGTSGYNEQFF. The DNA of the CDR3 is TGCGCCAGCAGCGCCTCTCCCGGGACTAGCGGCTACAATGAGCAGTTCTTC.

V and J are TRBV18 and TRBJ2-1; TRBD2 aligns across 10 bases. J lost 7 bases, V lost 3 bases, and 6 bases had no gene match. Germline V gene data show CDR1 as KGHSH and CDR2 as LQKENI. There are 15 residues in the CDR3. The CDR3 DNA is TGTGCCAGCTCACCGGCTAGCGGGAGATCTAATGAGCAGTTCTTC. Encoded protein: CASSPASGRSNEQFF.

V and J are TRBV11-3 and TRBJ2-1; TRBD1 aligns across 10 bases. Per the germline V gene, CDR1 is SGHNT and CDR2 is YENEEA. J lost 8 bases, V lost 5 bases, and 12 bases had no gene match. The CDR3 length is 16 residues. CDR3 region: CASSPFKDRGFDEQFF. The CDR3 region has the DNA TGTGCCAGCAGCCCCTTTAAGGACAGGGGGTTCGATGAGCAGTTCTTC.

The chain combines TRBV5-1 with TRBJ1-1; 12 nucleotides match TRBD1. Germline V gene data show CDR1 as SGHRS and CDR2 as YFSETQ. J gave up 4 bases and V 4 bases, and 14 bases lay outside the gene matches. This CDR3 contains 18 residues. CDR3 coding DNA: TGCGCCAGCAGCCGCGCCCGGGACAGGGGGCAGTTGGGCACTGAAGCTTTCTTT. It translates to CASSRARDRGQLGTEAFF. The whole variable domain, remainder taken from reference TRBV5-1 and TRBJ1-1, is KAGVTQTPRYLIKTRGQQVTLSCSPISGHRSVSWYQQTPGQGLQFLFEYFSETQRNKGNFPGRFSGRQFSNSRSEMNVSTLELGDSALYLCASSRARDRGQLGTEAFFGQGTRLTVV.

This chain connects TRBV27 to TRBJ1-1; D is possibly TRBD1 (6 bases). This CDR3 has 15 amino acids. The ends were cut back, 4 bases at V and 1 base at J, with 13 bases in the middle. Germline V gives CDR1 MNHEY, CDR2 SMNVEV (reference sequence). The CDR3 loop reads CASSSRGTGNTEAFF. For the CDR3, the DNA is TGTGCCAGCAGTTCTAGGGGGACGGGGAACACTGAAGCTTTCTTT.